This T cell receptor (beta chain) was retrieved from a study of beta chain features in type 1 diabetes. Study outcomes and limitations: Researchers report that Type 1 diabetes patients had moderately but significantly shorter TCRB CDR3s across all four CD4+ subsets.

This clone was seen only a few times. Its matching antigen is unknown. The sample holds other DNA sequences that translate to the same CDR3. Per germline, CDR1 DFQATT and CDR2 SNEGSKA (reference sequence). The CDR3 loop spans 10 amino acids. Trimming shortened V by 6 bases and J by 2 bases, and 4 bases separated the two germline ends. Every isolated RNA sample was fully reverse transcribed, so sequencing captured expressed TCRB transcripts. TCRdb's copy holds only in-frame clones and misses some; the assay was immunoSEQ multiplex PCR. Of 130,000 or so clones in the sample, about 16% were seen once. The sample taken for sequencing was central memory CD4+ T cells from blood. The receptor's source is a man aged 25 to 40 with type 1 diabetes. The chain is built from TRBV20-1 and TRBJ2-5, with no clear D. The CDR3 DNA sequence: TGCAGTGCCAGTCAAGAGACCCAGTACTTC. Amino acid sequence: CSASQETQYF.